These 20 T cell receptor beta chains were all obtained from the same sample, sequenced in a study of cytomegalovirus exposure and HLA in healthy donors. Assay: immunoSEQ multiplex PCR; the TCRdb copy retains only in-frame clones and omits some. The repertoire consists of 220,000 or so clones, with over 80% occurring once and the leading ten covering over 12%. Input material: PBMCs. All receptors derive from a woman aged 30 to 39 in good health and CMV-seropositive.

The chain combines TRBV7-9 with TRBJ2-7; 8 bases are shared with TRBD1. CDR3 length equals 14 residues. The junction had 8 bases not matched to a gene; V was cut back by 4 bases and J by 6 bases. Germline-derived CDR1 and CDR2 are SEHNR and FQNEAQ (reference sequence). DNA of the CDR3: TGTGCCAGCAGCTCCACAGGGGGGCTAGGCGAGCAGTACTTC. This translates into CASSSTGGLGEQYF.

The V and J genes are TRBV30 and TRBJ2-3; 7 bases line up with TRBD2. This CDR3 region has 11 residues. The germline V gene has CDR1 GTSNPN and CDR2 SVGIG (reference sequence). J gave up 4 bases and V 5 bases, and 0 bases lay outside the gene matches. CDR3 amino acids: CAWAGADTQYF. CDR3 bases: TGTGCCTGGGCGGGGGCAGATACGCAGTATTTT.

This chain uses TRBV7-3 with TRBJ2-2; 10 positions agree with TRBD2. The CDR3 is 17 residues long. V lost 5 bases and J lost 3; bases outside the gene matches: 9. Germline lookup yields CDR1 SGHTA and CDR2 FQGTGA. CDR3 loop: CASSQKGLAEYTGELFF. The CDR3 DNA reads TGTGCCAGCAGCCAGAAAGGACTAGCGGAGTACACCGGGGAGCTGTTTTTT.

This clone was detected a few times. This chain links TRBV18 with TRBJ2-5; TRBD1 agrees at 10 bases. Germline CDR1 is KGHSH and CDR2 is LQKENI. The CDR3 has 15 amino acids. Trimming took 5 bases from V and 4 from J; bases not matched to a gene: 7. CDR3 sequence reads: CASSGTGVLGETQYF. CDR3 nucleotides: TGTGCCAGCTCAGGGACAGGGGTCCTTGGAGAGACCCAGTACTTC.

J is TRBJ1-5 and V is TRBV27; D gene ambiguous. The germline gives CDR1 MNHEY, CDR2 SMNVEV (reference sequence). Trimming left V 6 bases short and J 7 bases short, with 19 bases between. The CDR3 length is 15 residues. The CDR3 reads CASRPLRTGRQPQHF. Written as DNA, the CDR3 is TGTGCCAGCAGGCCTCTAAGAACCGGGAGGCAGCCCCAGCATTTT.

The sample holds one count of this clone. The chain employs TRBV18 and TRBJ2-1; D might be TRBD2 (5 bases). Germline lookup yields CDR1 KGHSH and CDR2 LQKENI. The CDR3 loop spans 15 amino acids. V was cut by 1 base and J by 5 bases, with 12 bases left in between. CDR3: CASSPLPGKDNEQFF. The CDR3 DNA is TGTGCCAGCTCACCACTTCCCGGGAAGGACAATGAGCAGTTCTTC.

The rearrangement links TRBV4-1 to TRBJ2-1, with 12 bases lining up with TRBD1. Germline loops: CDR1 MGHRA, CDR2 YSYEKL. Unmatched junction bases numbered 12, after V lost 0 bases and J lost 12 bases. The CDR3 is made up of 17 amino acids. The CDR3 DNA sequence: TGCGCCAGCAGCCAAGATGGTCTCGGGACAGGGGGCAGGGGGCAGTTCTTC. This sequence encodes CASSQDGLGTGGRGQFF.

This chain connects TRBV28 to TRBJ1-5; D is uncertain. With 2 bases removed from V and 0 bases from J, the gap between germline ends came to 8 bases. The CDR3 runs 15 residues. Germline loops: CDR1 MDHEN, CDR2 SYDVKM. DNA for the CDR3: TGTGCCAGCAGTTTAGGGCACTATAGCAATCAGCCCCAGCATTTT. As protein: CASSLGHYSNQPQHF.

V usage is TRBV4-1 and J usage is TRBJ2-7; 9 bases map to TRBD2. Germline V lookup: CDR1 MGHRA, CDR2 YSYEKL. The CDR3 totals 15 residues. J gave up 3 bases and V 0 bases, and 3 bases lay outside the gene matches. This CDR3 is CASSQDSSGGYEQYF. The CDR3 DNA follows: TGCGCCAGCAGCCAAGATAGTAGCGGGGGCTACGAGCAGTACTTC.

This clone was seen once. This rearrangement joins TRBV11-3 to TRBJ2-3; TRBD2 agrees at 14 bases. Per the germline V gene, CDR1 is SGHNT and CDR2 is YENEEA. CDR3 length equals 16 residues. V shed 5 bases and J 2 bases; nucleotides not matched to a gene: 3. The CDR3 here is CASSQGLAGDTDTQYF. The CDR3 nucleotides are TGTGCCAGCAGCCAGGGACTAGCGGGAGACACAGATACGCAGTATTTT.

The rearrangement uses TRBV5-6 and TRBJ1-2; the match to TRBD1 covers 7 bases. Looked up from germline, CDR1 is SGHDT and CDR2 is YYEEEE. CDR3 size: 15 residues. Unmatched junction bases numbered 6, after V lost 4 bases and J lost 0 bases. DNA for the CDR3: TGTGCCAGCAGCACATGGGACAGAACTAACTATGGCTACACCTTC. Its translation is CASSTWDRTNYGYTF.

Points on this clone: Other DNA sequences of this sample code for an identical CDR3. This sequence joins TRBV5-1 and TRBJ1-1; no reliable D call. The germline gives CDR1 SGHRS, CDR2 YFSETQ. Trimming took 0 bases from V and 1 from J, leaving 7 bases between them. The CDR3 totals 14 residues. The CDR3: CASSLAGGNTEAFF. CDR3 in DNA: TGCGCCAGCAGCTTGGCCGGAGGGAACACTGAAGCTTTCTTT.

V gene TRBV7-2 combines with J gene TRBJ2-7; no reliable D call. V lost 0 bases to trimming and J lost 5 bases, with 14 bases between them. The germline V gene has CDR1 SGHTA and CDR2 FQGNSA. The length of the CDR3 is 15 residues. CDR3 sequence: CASSLARRRSNEQYF. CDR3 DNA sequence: TGTGCCAGCAGCTTAGCTCGGCGCCGGAGTAACGAGCAGTACTTC.

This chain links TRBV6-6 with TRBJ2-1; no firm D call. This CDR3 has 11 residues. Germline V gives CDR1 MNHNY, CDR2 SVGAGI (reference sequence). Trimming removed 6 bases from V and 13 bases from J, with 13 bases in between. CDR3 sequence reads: CASSLDTAQFF. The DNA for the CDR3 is TGTGCCAGCAGCCTTGATACGGCTCAGTTCTTC.

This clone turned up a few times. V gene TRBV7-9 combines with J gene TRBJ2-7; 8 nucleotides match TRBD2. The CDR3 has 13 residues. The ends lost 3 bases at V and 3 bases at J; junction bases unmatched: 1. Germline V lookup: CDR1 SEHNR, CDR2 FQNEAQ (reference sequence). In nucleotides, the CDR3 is TGTGCCAGCAGCTTCCTAGCGGGCTACGAGCAGTACTTC. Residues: CASSFLAGYEQYF.

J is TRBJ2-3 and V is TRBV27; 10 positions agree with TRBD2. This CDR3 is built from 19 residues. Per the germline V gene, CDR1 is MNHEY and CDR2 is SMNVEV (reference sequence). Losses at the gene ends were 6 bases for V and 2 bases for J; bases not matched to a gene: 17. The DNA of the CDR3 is TGTGCCAGCAGGAAAACTAGCGGGACCGTATCCAAATCCACAGATACGCAGTATTTT. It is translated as CASRKTSGTVSKSTDTQYF.

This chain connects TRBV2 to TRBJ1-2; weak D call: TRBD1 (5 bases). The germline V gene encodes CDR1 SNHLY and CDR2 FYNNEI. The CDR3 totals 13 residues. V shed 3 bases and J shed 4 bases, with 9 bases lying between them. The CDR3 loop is CASSEGQIYGYTF. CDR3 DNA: TGTGCCAGCAGTGAGGGGCAGATCTATGGCTACACCTTC.

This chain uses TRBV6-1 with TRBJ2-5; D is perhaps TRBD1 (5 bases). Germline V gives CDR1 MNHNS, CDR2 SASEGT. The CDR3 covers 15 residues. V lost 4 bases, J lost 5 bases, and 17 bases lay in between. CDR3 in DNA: TGTGCCAGCAGTGGGACATTGGGCTATCTCGAGACCCAGTACTTC. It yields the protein CASSGTLGYLETQYF.

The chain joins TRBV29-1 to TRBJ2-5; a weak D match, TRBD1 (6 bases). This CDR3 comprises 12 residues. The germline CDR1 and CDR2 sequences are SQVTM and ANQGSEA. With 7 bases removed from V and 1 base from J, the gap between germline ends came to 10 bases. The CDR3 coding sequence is TGCAGCGCCCCAGGGGCCCAAGAGACCCAGTACTTC. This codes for CSAPGAQETQYF.

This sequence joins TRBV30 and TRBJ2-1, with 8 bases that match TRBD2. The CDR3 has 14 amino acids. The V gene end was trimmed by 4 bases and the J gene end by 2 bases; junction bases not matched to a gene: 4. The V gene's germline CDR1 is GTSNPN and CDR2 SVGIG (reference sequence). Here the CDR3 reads CAWTRAGAYNEQFF. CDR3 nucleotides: TGTGCCTGGACCCGAGCGGGAGCCTACAATGAGCAGTTCTTC.